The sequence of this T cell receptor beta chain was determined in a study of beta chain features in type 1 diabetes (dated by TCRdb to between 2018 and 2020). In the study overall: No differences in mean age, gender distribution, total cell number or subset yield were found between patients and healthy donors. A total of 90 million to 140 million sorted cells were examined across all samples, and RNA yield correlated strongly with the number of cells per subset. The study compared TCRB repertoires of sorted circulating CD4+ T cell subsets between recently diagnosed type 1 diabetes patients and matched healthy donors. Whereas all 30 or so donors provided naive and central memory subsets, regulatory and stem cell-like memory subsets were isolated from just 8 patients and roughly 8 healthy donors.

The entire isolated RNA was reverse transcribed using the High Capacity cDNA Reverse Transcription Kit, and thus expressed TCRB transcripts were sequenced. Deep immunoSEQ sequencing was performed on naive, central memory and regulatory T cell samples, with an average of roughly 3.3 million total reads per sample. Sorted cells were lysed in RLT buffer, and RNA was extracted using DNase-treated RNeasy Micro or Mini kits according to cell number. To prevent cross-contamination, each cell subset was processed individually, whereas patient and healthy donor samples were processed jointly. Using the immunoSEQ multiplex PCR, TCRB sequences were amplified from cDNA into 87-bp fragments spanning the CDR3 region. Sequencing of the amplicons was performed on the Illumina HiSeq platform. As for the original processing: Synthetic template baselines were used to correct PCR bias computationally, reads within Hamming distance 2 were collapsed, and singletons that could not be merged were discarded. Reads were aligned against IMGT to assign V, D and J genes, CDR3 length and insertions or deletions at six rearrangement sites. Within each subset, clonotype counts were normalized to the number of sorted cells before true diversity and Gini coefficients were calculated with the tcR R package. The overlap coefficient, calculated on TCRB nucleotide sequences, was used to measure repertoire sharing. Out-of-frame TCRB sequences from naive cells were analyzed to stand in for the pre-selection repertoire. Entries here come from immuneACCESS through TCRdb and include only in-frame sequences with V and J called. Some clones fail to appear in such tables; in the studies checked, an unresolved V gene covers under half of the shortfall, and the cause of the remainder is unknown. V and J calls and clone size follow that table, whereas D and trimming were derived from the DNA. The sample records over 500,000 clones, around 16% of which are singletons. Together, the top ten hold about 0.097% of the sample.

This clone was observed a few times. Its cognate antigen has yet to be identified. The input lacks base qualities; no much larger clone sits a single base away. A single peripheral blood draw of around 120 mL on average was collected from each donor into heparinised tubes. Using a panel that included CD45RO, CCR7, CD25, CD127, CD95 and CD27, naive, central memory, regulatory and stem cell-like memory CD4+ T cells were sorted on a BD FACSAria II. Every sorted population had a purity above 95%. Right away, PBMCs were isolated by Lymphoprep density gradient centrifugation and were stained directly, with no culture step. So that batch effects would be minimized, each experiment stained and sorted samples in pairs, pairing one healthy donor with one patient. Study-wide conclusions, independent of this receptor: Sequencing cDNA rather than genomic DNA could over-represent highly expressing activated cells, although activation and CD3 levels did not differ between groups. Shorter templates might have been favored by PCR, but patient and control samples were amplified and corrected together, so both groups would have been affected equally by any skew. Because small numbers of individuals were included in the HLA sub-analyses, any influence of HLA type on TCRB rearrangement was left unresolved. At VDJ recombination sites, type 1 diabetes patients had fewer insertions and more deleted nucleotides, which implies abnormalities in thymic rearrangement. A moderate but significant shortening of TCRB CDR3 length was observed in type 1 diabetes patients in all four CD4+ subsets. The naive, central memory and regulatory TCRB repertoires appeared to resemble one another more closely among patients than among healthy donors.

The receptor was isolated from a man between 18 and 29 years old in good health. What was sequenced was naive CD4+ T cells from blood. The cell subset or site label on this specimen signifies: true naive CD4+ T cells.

The CDR3 protein sequence reads: CASSIRTGKSSYEQYF. Here is the DNA: TGTGCCAGCAGTATTCGGACAGGGAAAAGCTCCTACGAGCAGTACTTC. The chain links TRBV28 with TRBJ2-7; TRBD1 lines up with 8 middle nucleotides. The cysteine opens and the phenylalanine closes a CDR3 of 16 amino acids. The read is trimmed to its CDR3 DNA, 48 bases read in frame from base 1. The germline V gene yields MDHEN for CDR1 and SYDVKM for CDR2. Clipping removes 5 bases from V and 0 bases from J, with 9 as the unmatched junction base count.